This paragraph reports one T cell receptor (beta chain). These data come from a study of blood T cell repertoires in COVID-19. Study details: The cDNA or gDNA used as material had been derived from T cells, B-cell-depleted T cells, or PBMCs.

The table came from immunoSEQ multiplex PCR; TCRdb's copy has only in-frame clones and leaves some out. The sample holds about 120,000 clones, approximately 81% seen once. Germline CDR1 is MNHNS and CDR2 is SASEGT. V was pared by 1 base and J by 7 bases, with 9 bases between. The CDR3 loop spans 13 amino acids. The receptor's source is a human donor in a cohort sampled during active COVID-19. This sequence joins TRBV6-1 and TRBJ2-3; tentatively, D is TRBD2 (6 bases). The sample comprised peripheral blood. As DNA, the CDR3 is TGTGCCAGCAGTGAAGGGAGGGAGAATACGCAGTATTTT. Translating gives CASSEGRENTQYF.